The 12 T cell receptor beta chains listed next were all sequenced from one sample in a study of blood T cell repertoires in COVID-19. Some clones are missing from TCRdb's copy, which holds only in-frame ones; the method was immunoSEQ multiplex PCR. The data hold 300,000 to 450,000 clones, with over 75% observed a single time. Input material: peripheral blood. The receptors were gathered from a young woman with COVID-19, enrolled during active disease.

The V gene is TRBV19, the J gene TRBJ2-5; 7 nucleotides align to TRBD1. This CDR3 is 14 amino acids long. Per the germline V gene, CDR1 is LNHDA and CDR2 is SQIVND (reference sequence). Trimming cost V 6 bases and J 2 bases; bases outside gene matches: 6. The CDR3: CASRKQGLQETQYF. The CDR3 bases are TGTGCCAGTAGAAAACAGGGGTTACAAGAGACCCAGTACTTC. The full variable domain, in which reference TRBV19 and TRBJ2-5 provide the parts outside the CDR3, is DGGITQSPKYLFRKEGQNVTLSCEQNLNHDAMYWYRQDPGQGLRLIYYSQIVNDFQKGDIAEGYSVSREKKESFPLTVTSAQKNPTAFYLCASRKQGLQETQYFGPGTRLLVL.

The V gene is TRBV4-1, the J gene TRBJ2-1; TRBD1 might be the D (6 bases). The CDR3 sequence is 15 residues long. The V and J ends lost 4 bases and 8 bases respectively, with 18 bases between them. Germline V gene lookup returns CDR1 MGHRA and CDR2 YSYEKL. The CDR3 region has the DNA TGCGCCAGCAGCCCAGCGCCTAGACAGGCCCATGAGCAGTTCTTC. It translates to CASSPAPRQAHEQFF.

V usage is TRBV28 and J usage is TRBJ1-5, with 7 bases lining up with TRBD1. This CDR3 comprises 17 residues. Germline V gene data show CDR1 as MDHEN and CDR2 as SYDVKM. Losses at the gene ends were 3 bases for V and 3 bases for J; bases not matched to a gene: 11. The CDR3 DNA reads TGTGCCAGCAGTTTGTATGGGGGAGACAGGGACAATCAGCCCCAGCATTTT. This sequence encodes CASSLYGGDRDNQPQHF.

The chain joins TRBV5-5 to TRBJ2-1, with TRBD2 matching over 8 bases. CDR1 is SGHKS and CDR2 is YYEKEE in the germline V gene (reference sequence). The CDR3 covers 13 residues. V dropped 1 base and J dropped 8; count of bases not matched to a gene: 2. CDR3 region: CASSLWTSYEQFF. CDR3 DNA sequence: TGTGCCAGCAGCTTGTGGACTAGCTATGAGCAGTTCTTC. The variable domain in full, with the rest retrieved from reference TRBV5-5 and TRBJ2-1, is DAGVTQSPTHLIKTRGQQVTLRCSPISGHKSVSWYQQVLGQGPQFIFQYYEKEERGRGNFPDRFSARQFPNYSSELNVNALLLGDSALYLCASSLWTSYEQFFGPGTRLTVL.

The rearrangement uses TRBV2 and TRBJ1-4, with D perhaps matching TRBD1 (6 bases). The ends were cut back, 7 bases at V and 4 bases at J, with 22 bases in the middle. The CDR3 sequence is 17 residues long. Germline lookup yields CDR1 SNHLY and CDR2 FYNNEI. The CDR3 loop reads CASNKSPSGTINEKLFF. CDR3 nucleotides: TGTGCCAGCAACAAATCACCTTCCGGGACAATTAATGAAAAACTGTTTTTT.

The CDR3 DNA sequence: TGTGCCAGCGCCCAAGGGGGGGTCACTGAAGCTTTCTTT. As protein: CASAQGGVTEAFF. The chain employs TRBV11-2 and TRBJ1-1; TRBD1 is a possible D gene (6 bases). V shed 8 bases and J shed 4 bases, with 14 bases lying between them. This CDR3 has 13 amino acids. Per the germline V gene, CDR1 is SGHAT and CDR2 is FQNNGV. Using reference TRBV11-2 and TRBJ1-1 for the parts outside the CDR3, the full variable domain is EAGVAQSPRYKIIEKRQSVAFWCNPISGHATLYWYQQILGQGPKLLIQFQNNGVVDDSQLPKDRFSAERLKGVDSTLKIQPAKLEDSAVYLCASAQGGVTEAFFGQGTRLTVV.

The chain links TRBV7-2 to TRBJ1-2, with D maybe TRBD1 (6 bases). This CDR3 spans 15 amino acids. Trimming left V 5 bases short and J 7 bases short, with 20 bases between. In germline, CDR1 is SGHTA, CDR2 FQGNSA. Here the CDR3 reads CASSEDSRPRSGYTF. Here the CDR3 DNA reads TGTGCCAGCAGCGAGGACAGTAGGCCCAGATCTGGCTACACCTTC. The entire variable domain, with the rest obtained from reference TRBV7-2 and TRBJ1-2, is as follows: GAGVSQSPSNKVTEKGKDVELRCDPISGHTALYWYRQSLGQGLEFLIYFQGNSAPDKSGLPSDRFSAERTGGSVSTLTIQRTQQEDSAVYLCASSEDSRPRSGYTFGSGTRLTVV.

In this sample, this clone turned up a few times. This sequence joins TRBV14 and TRBJ1-6; possibly TRBD1 for D (6 bases). Between the trimmed V and J ends, which lost 6 bases and 10 bases, there was a span of 10 bases. Germline values: CDR1 SGHDN, CDR2 FVKESK. This CDR3 contains 12 residues. Here the CDR3 reads CASSTGRSPLHF. CDR3 in DNA: TGTGCCAGCAGTACAGGGCGGTCACCCCTCCACTTT. Based on the CDR3 plus reference TRBV14 and TRBJ1-6, the full variable domain is EAGVTQFPSHSVIEKGQTVTLRCDPISGHDNLYWYRRVMGKEIKFLLHFVKESKQDESGMPNNRFLAERTGGTYSTLKVQPAELEDSGVYFCASSTGRSPLHFGNGTRLTVT.

This chain links TRBV30 with TRBJ1-1; the D is unclear. Trimming took off 3 bases at V and 0 bases at J, with 20 bases between the two ends. The CDR3 length is 17 residues. Germline V gene sequence: CDR1 GTSNPN, CDR2 SVGIG (reference sequence). CDR3 nucleotide sequence: TGTGCCTGGAGGGGAGGGCCAAATCCCCTCATGAACACTGAAGCTTTCTTT. This codes for CAWRGGPNPLMNTEAFF.

A single count supports this clone. The V and J genes are TRBV4-2 and TRBJ2-7; 14 bases agree with TRBD2. V lost 0 bases, J lost 4 bases, and 2 bases stayed unmatched. CDR3 length: 16 residues. Germline V gene lookup returns CDR1 LGHNA and CDR2 YNFKEQ. The DNA for the CDR3 is TGTGCCAGCAGCCAAGATGGACTAGCGGGAGGATACGAGCAGTACTTC. Its translation: CASSQDGLAGGYEQYF.

This chain joins TRBV6-1 and TRBJ1-5; D is uncertain. Deletions cut 3 bases from V and 0 bases from J, with 9 bases between. This CDR3 is 15 amino acids long. Looked up from germline, CDR1 is MNHNS and CDR2 is SASEGT. CDR3 amino acids: CASSDEATSNQPQHF. In DNA, the CDR3 is TGTGCCAGCAGTGATGAGGCCACTAGCAATCAGCCCCAGCATTTT.

V gene TRBV4-2 combines with J gene TRBJ1-1, with 7 bases aligning to TRBD1. V was pared by 0 bases and J by 2 bases, with 6 bases of the junction left unmatched. Per germline, CDR1 LGHNA and CDR2 YNFKEQ. The CDR3 is made up of 16 amino acids. The CDR3 DNA sequence: TGTGCCAGCAGCCAAGATTTTGGGACAGTAAACACTGAAGCTTTCTTT. Its protein is CASSQDFGTVNTEAFF.